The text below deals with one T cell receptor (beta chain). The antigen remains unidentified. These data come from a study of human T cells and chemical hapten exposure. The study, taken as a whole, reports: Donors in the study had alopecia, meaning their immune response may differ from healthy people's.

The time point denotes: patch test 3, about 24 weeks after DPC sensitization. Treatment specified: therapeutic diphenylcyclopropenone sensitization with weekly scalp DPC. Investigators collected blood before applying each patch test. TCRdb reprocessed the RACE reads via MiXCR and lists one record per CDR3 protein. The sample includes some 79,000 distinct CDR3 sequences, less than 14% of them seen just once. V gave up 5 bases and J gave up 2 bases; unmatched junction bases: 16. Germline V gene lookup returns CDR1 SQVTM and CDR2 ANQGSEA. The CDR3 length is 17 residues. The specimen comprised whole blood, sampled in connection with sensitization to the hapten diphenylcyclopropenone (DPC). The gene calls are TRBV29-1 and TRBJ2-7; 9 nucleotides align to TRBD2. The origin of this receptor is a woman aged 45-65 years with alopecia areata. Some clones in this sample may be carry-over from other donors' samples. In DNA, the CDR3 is TGCAGCGTTCGCCCCGACAGCCGGACTAGCGCTGCCTACGAGCAGTACTTC. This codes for CSVRPDSRTSAAYEQYF.